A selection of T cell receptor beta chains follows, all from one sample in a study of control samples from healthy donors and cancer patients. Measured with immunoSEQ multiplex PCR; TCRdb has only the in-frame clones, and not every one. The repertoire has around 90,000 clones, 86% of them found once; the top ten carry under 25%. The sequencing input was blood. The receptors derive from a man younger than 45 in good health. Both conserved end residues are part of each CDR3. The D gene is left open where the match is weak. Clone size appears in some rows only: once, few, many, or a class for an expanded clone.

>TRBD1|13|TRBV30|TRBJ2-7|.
CAWSPGTGEEQYF
TGTGCCTGGAGTCCCGGGACAGGGGAAGAGCAGTACTTC
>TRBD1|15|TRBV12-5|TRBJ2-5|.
CASGLWTGSGETQYF
TGTGCTAGTGGTTTGTGGACAGGATCGGGGGAGACCCAGTACTTC
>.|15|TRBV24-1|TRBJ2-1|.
CATSPSLTGGNEQFF
TGTGCCACCAGTCCCTCCTTGACAGGAGGGAATGAGCAGTTCTTC
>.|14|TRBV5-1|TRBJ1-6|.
CASSLTALKSPLHF
TGCGCCAGCAGCTTGACTGCTTTAAAGTCACCCCTCCACTTT
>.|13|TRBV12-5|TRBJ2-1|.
CASGLGAYNEQFF
TGTGCTAGTGGTTTGGGGGCGTACAATGAGCAGTTCTTC
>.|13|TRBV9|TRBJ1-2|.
CASSVEVRDGYTF
TGTGCCAGCAGCGTAGAGGTTCGGGATGGCTACACCTTC
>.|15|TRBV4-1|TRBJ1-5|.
CASSQADLDNQPQHF
TGCGCCAGCAGCCAAGCAGACCTCGACAATCAGCCCCAGCATTTT
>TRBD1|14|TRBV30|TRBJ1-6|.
CAWSADRGSAPLHF
TGTGCCTGGAGTGCCGACAGGGGTAGTGCACCCCTCCACTTT
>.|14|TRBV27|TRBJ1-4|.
CASSFTGTNEKLFF
TGTGCCAGCAGTTTTACGGGGACTAATGAAAAACTGTTTTTT
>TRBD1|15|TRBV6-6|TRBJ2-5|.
CASRPLDRGLETQYF
TGTGCCAGCAGGCCTCTCGACAGGGGGCTAGAGACCCAGTACTTC
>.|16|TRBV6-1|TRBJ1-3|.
CASSAPGIGFGNTIYF
TGTGCCAGCAGTGCGCCCGGGATCGGCTTTGGAAACACCATATATTTT
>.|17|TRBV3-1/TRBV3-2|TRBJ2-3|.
CASSQGQASGGTDTQYF
TGTGCCAGCAGCCAGGGACAGGCTAGCGGGGGCACAGATACGCAGTATTTT
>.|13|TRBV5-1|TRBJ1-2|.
CASSLAGSYGYTF
TGCGCCAGCAGCTTGGCCGGGAGCTATGGCTACACCTTC
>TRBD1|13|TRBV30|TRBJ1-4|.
CALGQGPSEKLFF
TGTGCCCTCGGACAGGGGCCGAGTGAAAAACTGTTTTTT
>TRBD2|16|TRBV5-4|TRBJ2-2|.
CASSLGLAGTTGELFF
TGTGCCAGCAGCTTGGGACTAGCGGGGACCACCGGGGAGCTGTTTTTT
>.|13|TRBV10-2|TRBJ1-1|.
CASSLGPNTEAFF
TGCGCCAGCAGCCTGGGTCCAAACACTGAAGCTTTCTTT
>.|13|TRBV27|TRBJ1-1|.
CASSFGGDTEAFF
TGTGCCAGCAGTTTCGGAGGAGACACTGAAGCTTTCTTT
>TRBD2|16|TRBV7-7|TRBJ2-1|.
CASSWGTSGGTNEQFF
TGTGCCAGCAGCTGGGGGACTAGCGGGGGGACCAATGAGCAGTTCTTC
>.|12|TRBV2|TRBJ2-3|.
CASKIGRDTQYF
TGTGCCAGCAAGATTGGTCGAGATACGCAGTATTTT
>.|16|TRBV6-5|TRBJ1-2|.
CASSYSGIEANYGYTF
TGTGCCAGCAGTTACTCCGGGATAGAAGCTAACTATGGCTACACCTTC
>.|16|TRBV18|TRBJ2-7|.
CASSPRLVTGPYEQYF
TGTGCCAGCTCACCAAGACTCGTGACAGGTCCCTACGAGCAGTACTTC
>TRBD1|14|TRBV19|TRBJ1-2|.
CASSIGTGTVGYTF
TGTGCCAGTAGTATAGGAACCGGGACAGTTGGCTACACCTTC
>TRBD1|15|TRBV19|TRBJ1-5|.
CASSIEGGGSQPQHF
TGTGCCAGTAGTATAGAAGGGGGCGGGAGTCAGCCCCAGCATTTT
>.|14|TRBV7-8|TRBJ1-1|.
CASSLAKGRAEAFF
TGTGCCAGCAGCTTAGCCAAGGGGAGGGCTGAAGCTTTCTTT
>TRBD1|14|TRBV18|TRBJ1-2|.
CASSGLQGYYGYTF
TGTGCCAGCTCAGGATTACAGGGGTACTATGGCTACACCTTC
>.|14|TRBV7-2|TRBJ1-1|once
CASSLGQGSTEAFF
TGTGCCAGCAGCTTAGGCCAGGGGAGCACTGAAGCTTTCTTT
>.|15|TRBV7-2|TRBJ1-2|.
CASSPLVSEVYGYTF
TGTGCCAGCAGCCCCCTAGTGAGCGAAGTCTATGGCTACACCTTC
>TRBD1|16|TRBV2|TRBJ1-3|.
CASSEVGTGAGNTIYF
TGTGCCAGCAGTGAAGTCGGGACAGGGGCCGGAAACACCATATATTTT
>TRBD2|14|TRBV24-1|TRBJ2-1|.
CATSRAGDYNEQFF
TGTGCCACCAGTCGCGCGGGGGACTACAATGAGCAGTTCTTC
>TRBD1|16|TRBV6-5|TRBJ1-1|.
CASSYGDRGMNTEAFF
TGTGCCAGCAGTTACGGGGACAGGGGAATGAACACCGAAGCTTTCTTT